One TCR beta chain is described in this entry. This clone was observed a few times. The antigen it binds to is not known. It has no much larger one-base neighbor in the sample; base qualities were not kept. These data come from a study of cytomegalovirus exposure and HLA in healthy donors (dated by TCRdb to 2017 to 2019). Describing the broader study: An earlier analysis of 587 of the donors reported about 250 Gb of sequence data and some 120 million unique TCR beta sequences from about 200 million T cells. An early release that covered fewer than 750 HLA-typed donors contained approximately 300 gigabases of sequencing data and tens of millions of unique TCR sequences. Of the 398 genotyped donors, 70% to 90% were placed in the genetic ancestry cluster associated with self-reported Caucasian donors. The study aimed to test whether signatures of past pathogen exposure could be identified by cataloging public T cell receptors. The T cell repertoires of 700 or so subjects were profiled by immunosequencing and related to cytomegalovirus serostatus. Along with the approximately 700-subject first cohort, a separate validation cohort of over a hundred different subjects was used. To predict cytomegalovirus infection status, the study combined high-throughput TCR immunosequencing, statistical association of individual TCRs with disease status, and machine learning. A later analysis re-analyzed previously published TCR beta repertoires from approximately 670 donors and added high-resolution HLA genotyping to study TCR occurrence patterns. Rather than using new phenotypic data, the later analysis identified candidate immune exposures from TCR beta sequences and from how often those sequences occurred across donors. In an earlier analysis of roughly 540 of the donors, high-throughput TCR beta sequencing was used to judge whether each TCR beta V gene segment behaved as functional or pseudogenic. Alongside the repertoire data, information on donor age, sex, ethnicity and CMV serostatus was compiled. Genome-wide SNP genotypes for about 65% of the roughly 700 donors were used in a later genetic analysis, which treated that subset as a discovery cohort. All discovery cohort repertoires had been generated on a single sequencing platform. Both class I and class II loci were covered by HLA typing, at four-digit resolution. Typing coverage differed by locus: A, B, C, DRB1 and DQB1 were typed in about 629-640 donors, DQA1 in about 500, DPA1 in around 610, and DPB1 in around 440. Because of strong linkage in the cohort, five DR-DQ haplotypes were treated as single units for association and clustering. Among about 390 genotyped donors of the cohort, an average of roughly 240,000 unique TCR beta nucleotide sequences were sequenced per donor, around 20% of them non-productive. Here is what the overall study found, with its caveats: When HLA alleles, especially DR and DQ, strongly co-occurred, TCR associations were difficult to assign to individual alleles. The sequencing pipeline was judged likely to have produced a cluster of highly shared sequence variants as a technical artifact. Linkage disequilibrium might explain the correlated functional status among segregating V segments, but an unknown experimental factor could not be ruled out. Cytomegalovirus status was reported to be diagnosed by the classifier with high specificity and sensitivity in both the original and validation cohorts. A later analysis found that TCR association rates varied across HLA loci, with DRB1 alleles showing the most associated TCRs and HLA-C alleles the fewest. A further reported finding was that TCR beta sequences accurately predicted the HLA-A and HLA-B alleles for most subjects in the first cohort. Most TCR sequences were seen in very few donors, while some public TCRs were found in many individuals. In a later analysis, several top co-occurrence clusters were reported to appear linked to parvovirus B19, influenza, CMV and Epstein-Barr virus. For the cohort, immune exposure information was limited to CMV serostatus. A later genetic analysis associated a missense DCLRE1C variant with V-gene and J-gene trimming of TCR beta chains, and an independent cohort replicated the association. Broadly in line with IMGT annotations, most TCR beta V segments showed up in productive rearrangements about 90% or about 30% of the time in an earlier analysis of around 550 of the donors. At a false discovery rate of 0.05, a later analysis linked roughly 17,000 TCR beta sequences to specific HLA alleles. The authors suggested that the approach could potentially be extended to other disease states and immunological phenotypes. In this cohort, only TCR beta chains were sequenced, and detectable features were limited by the absence of alpha or paired-chain data. Because some donors lacked HLA typing at each locus, the association tests relied only on the typed subset. In the study, approximately 160 TCR beta chains were listed as associated with cytomegalovirus. Compared with the approximately 670-donor mean, donors in an Asian-associated ancestry cluster had fewer N-insertions in productive TCRs, according to a later genetic analysis. The presence/absence analyses assumed that sequencing depth was roughly uniform across donors, and that assumption may not be true. About 17 rarely observed V segments, including chromosome 9 orphons, were excluded from the earlier analysis of almost 600 of the donors because counts were too low. In a later analysis, HLA-associated TCR beta chains were found to be more clonally expanded and to have lower generation probabilities than equally common non-associated chains. A few of the identified cytomegalovirus-associated TCR beta chains were confirmed in vitro to be specific for cytomegalovirus antigens. In a later analysis, most CMV-associated TCR beta chains were found to appear HLA-restricted, with HLA associations seemingly driven largely by CMV exposure.

Receptor amplification or capture employed the immunoSEQ multiplex PCR assay. For the multiplex PCR, a mixture combining 60 forward primers for TCR Vbeta segments and 13 reverse primers for TCR Jbeta segments was used. Amplification of the CDR3 region of rearranged TCR beta genes was performed with a multiplex PCR assay on genomic DNA. On the Illumina HiSeq System, the amplified TCR beta libraries were sequenced as 87-base-pair reads. On the authors' methods: In a later analysis, 77 million or so unique TCR beta chains were counted across the 650 to 700 repertoires, and roughly 10 million of these chains were shared by at least two donors. Raw reads were error-corrected and collapsed into unique sequences by a nearest-neighbor algorithm in which closely related sequences were merged to remove PCR and sequencing errors. To assign V, D and J gene segments, CDR3 sequences were aligned to IMGT reference sequences. For a sequence to be retained, at least a six-nucleotide match to both a V gene segment and a J gene segment was required. Rearrangements were classified as productive when the CDR3 lacked stop codons and remained in frame with V and J, and all other rearrangements were classified as non-productive. CDR3 was defined by IMGT convention, running from the second conserved V-encoded cysteine to the conserved J-encoded phenylalanine. In an earlier analysis of 587 of the donors, sequences lacking an unambiguous match to a single V gene segment were excluded. In an earlier analysis of 587 of the donors, a V segment was called functional when productive rearrangements were above 56.7%, and segregating when the standard deviation between donors exceeded 5%. A statistical classification framework was built to diagnose cytomegalovirus status from the catalog of TCR beta chain sequences. In a later analysis, V and J genes were assigned by comparing TCR nucleotide sequences against IMGT/GENE-DB human TR gene sequences. In a later analysis, CDR3 sequences and most-parsimonious VDJ recombination scenarios were assigned using the TCRdist pipeline. In a later analysis, each TCR beta chain was defined by its CDR3 amino acid sequence together with its V-gene family, and reads without a unique V-gene family were excluded. A later analysis removed 592 highly shared, low-generation-probability nucleotide sequences to deal with suspected cross-contamination and a sequencing artifact. In a later analysis, a clonal expansion index for each public chain was calculated from normalized within-repertoire ranks of inferred template counts. A later analysis computed generation probabilities with a VDJ recombination model fitted to out-of-frame rearrangements, and checked the results against IGoR. A later analysis scored TCR-TCR, TCR-HLA and TCR-CMV co-occurrence with hypergeometric tests, applying a repertoire-size bias correction to TCR pairs. A later analysis estimated false discovery rates by permuting HLA or CMV assignments 20 times. In a later analysis, co-occurring TCRs were grouped using DBSCAN, and TCRdist sequence similarity was added for clustering within HLA-allele-positive subsets. For co-occurrence clustering, repertoires with fewer than 30,000 or more than 120,000 public chains were excluded, along with roughly 5 repertoires with anomalous nucleotide sharing. TCRdb re-hosts the immuneACCESS table, in-frame sequences only. Its copies lack some clones; in the studies checked, an unresolved V gene accounts for under half of them, and the cause for the rest is not known. V, J and clone size derive from that table, while D and trimming were established from the DNA sequence. This sample holds around 120,000 clones; about 75% were observed only once. The top ten clones comprise approximately 31% of the sample.

The cohort comprised 710 or so healthy bone marrow donors. At the time of sampling, all cohort members were nominally healthy, though unrecorded immune exposures were likely present. The donor tested CMV seropositive and was one of the 289 seropositive cohort members. A peripheral blood sample was collected from each donor, and TCR beta sequencing was performed on peripheral blood mononuclear cells. The Qiagen DNeasy Blood Extraction Kit was used to extract genomic DNA from the blood cell samples. Sequences were obtained from PBMCs. The receptor was derived from a man aged 55 to 69 in good health and CMV-seropositive.

The DNA is TGTGCCAGCAGCTTCGGTAGCGGCTACACCTTC. The resulting protein is CASSFGSGYTF. This chain is built from TRBV7-6 and TRBJ1-2; a confident D gene designation cannot be given. The CDR3 runs 11 residues from the cysteine to the phenylalanine. Only the CDR3 DNA stays, 33 bases, in frame from base 1. The V end loses 3 bases and the J end loses 8 bases, and a stretch of 7 bases separates them. The germline V gene encodes CDR1 SGHVS and CDR2 FNYEAQ.